The 2 T cell receptor beta chains below come from one sample, sequenced in a study of T-cell memory formation after mild COVID-19. One entry per CDR3 protein, called by TCRdb with MiXCR from the 5' RACE reads. This table holds around 320,000 distinct CDR3 sequences, around an eighth found once. Sample: PBMCs or a T cell subset sorted from them (not recorded which). The source is a man aged 18 to 30 who had mild COVID-19 (a few samples of this study predate the infection). Cell type and time point are not known.

This clonotype was seen a handful of times. The chain employs TRBV7-7 and TRBJ2-5, with 13 bases aligning to TRBD2. The germline V gene encodes CDR1 SSHAT and CDR2 FNYEAQ (reference sequence). V dropped 4 bases and J dropped 2; count of bases not matched to a gene: 10. The CDR3 consists of 18 residues. The CDR3 coding sequence is TGTGCCAGCAGCTCCGTACCCGGGACTAGCGGGATTCAAGAGACCCAGTACTTC. It specifies CASSSVPGTSGIQETQYF.

This clonotype has only a few counts. The V gene is TRBV2, the J gene TRBJ2-1, with 8 bases aligning to TRBD2. After removal of 8 bases from V and 8 bases from J, the junction contained 5 bases not matched to a gene. Germline V gene sequence: CDR1 SNHLY, CDR2 FYNNEI. The CDR3 contains 12 residues. As DNA, the CDR3 is TGTGCCAGCGTCACGGGAGGGGATGAGCAGTTCTTC. Residues: CASVTGGDEQFF.